This T cell receptor (beta chain) was captured by sequencing in a study of shared clonotypes between healthy human individuals. Germline V gene lookup returns CDR1 MNHNY and CDR2 SVGAGI (reference sequence). This CDR3 comprises 16 residues. Trimming removed 6 bases from V and 2 bases from J, with 16 bases in between. The assay was immunoSEQ multiplex PCR, and TCRdb's table has in-frame clones only and misses some. The data contain around 88,000 clones, around 68% of them singletons. The chain is built from TRBV6-6 and TRBJ1-4; TRBD1 is a possible D gene (5 bases). This TCR was recovered from a man between 25 and 39 years old in good health. The sequenced material came from memory CD8+ T cells sorted from blood. Subset reported: CD45RO+ cells pooled with CCR7-negative TemRA cells. The DNA of the CDR3 is TGTGCCAGCAGACAGACGGCCAAGGGGACTAATGAAAAACTGTTTTTT. Translation: CASRQTAKGTNEKLFF.